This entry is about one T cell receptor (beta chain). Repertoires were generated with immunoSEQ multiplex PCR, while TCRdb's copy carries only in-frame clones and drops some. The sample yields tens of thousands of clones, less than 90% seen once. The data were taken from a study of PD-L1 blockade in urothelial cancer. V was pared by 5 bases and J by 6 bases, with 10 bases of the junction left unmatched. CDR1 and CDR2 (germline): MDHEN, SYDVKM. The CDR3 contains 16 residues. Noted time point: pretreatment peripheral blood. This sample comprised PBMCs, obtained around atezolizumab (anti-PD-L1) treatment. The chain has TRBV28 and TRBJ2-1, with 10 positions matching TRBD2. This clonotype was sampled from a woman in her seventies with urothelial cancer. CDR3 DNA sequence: TGTGCCAGCAGTACCCCTAGCGGGAGAAGGTTCAATGAGCAGTTCTTC. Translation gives CASSTPSGRRFNEQFF.